A single sample is the source of the 10 T cell receptor beta chains below, sequenced in a study of T cell changes during pregnancy in multiple sclerosis. Profiling relied on immunoSEQ multiplex PCR, and the TCRdb table lists in-frame clones only, not all of them. Of tens of thousands of clones in the sample, approximately 90% were seen once. The sample consisted of peripheral blood, taken after pregnancy. These receptors originate from a female donor with multiple sclerosis, enrolled in a pregnancy study.

The table lists this clone with a few counts. CDR3 region: CASSVVGAGYYTEAFF. CDR3 nucleotides: TGTGCCAGCAGCGTAGTAGGCGCGGGGTATTACACTGAAGCTTTCTTT. The chain employs TRBV9 and TRBJ1-1; unclear D gene. V gave up 0 bases and J gave up 3 bases, with 15 bases separating them. The CDR3 covers 16 residues. Germline CDR1 and CDR2: SGDLS and YYNGEE.

The chain couples TRBV7-2 to TRBJ2-7, with 9 bases aligning to TRBD2. The junction had 6 bases not matched to a gene; V was cut back by 4 bases and J by 2 bases. The germline V gene encodes CDR1 SGHTA and CDR2 FQGNSA. The CDR3 contains 15 residues. CDR3 amino acids: CASSYLTSGAYEQYF. Here the CDR3 DNA reads TGTGCCAGCAGCTACTTGACTAGCGGAGCCTACGAGCAGTACTTC. The full variable domain, in which reference TRBV7-2 and TRBJ2-7 provide the parts outside the CDR3, is GAGVSQSPSNKVTEKGKDVELRCDPISGHTALYWYRQSLGQGLEFLIYFQGNSAPDKSGLPSDRFSAERTGGSVSTLTIQRTQQEDSAVYLCASSYLTSGAYEQYFGPGTRLTVT.

In its sample, this clone was seen many times. J is TRBJ1-3 and V is TRBV28, with 8 bases fitting TRBD1. Germline trimming cut 5 bases from V and 7 bases from J; bases unmatched to any gene: 7. The CDR3 extends over 14 amino acids. Germline CDR1 reads MDHEN; CDR2 reads SYDVKM. This CDR3 is CASSTRTGKNTIYF. For the CDR3, the DNA is TGTGCCAGCAGTACAAGGACAGGGAAGAACACCATATATTTT.

Only one count was recorded for this clone. The chain employs TRBV30 and TRBJ1-2; D ambiguous. CDR3 length: 12 residues. V lost 0 bases and J 6 bases, leaving 8 bases between the germline ends. The germline V gene encodes CDR1 GTSNPN and CDR2 SVGIG (reference sequence). The CDR3 reads CAWSVGGDGYTF. The CDR3 nucleotides are TGTGCCTGGAGTGTGGGCGGGGATGGCTACACCTTC.

The gene calls are TRBV29-1 and TRBJ1-1; 9 bases fit TRBD1. There are 16 residues in the CDR3. The germline gives CDR1 SQVTM, CDR2 ANQGSEA. V shed 1 base and J 1 base; nucleotides not matched to a gene: 7. The CDR3 is CSVEGSDRGRNTEAFF. The CDR3 bases are TGCAGCGTTGAAGGGTCGGACAGGGGAAGGAACACTGAAGCTTTCTTT.

The chain is built from TRBV28 and TRBJ2-2, with TRBD1 matching 12 bases. Germline trimming cut 5 bases from V and 7 bases from J; bases unmatched to any gene: 8. The CDR3 totals 16 residues. Germline CDR1 MDHEN, CDR2 SYDVKM. The chain's CDR3 is CASSVPGQGAGGELFF. The CDR3 nucleotides are TGTGCCAGCAGTGTTCCGGGACAGGGGGCTGGCGGGGAGCTGTTTTTT.

V usage is TRBV11-1 and J usage is TRBJ2-7; 8 nucleotides align to TRBD1. V gave up 5 bases and J gave up 2 bases; unmatched junction bases: 11. The CDR3 is made up of 16 amino acids. CDR1 is SGHAT and CDR2 is FQDESV in the germline V gene (reference sequence). CDR3 region: CASSTSRTGNPYEQYF. Written as DNA, the CDR3 is TGTGCCAGCAGCACCAGTAGGACAGGGAACCCCTACGAGCAGTACTTC.

The chain couples TRBV28 to TRBJ2-4; perhaps TRBD1 as D (5 bases). Per the germline V gene, CDR1 is MDHEN and CDR2 is SYDVKM. The V and J ends lost 6 bases and 2 bases respectively, with 17 bases between them. The CDR3 spans 16 residues. CDR3 amino acids: CASSETTQGSKNIQYF. CDR3 nucleotide sequence: TGTGCCAGCAGCGAGACCACCCAGGGATCCAAAAACATTCAGTACTTC.

This clone showed up just a few times. The chain joins TRBV30 to TRBJ1-5, with D possibly TRBD1 on 5 matching bases. V dropped 1 base and J dropped 3 bases, with 10 bases sitting between them. Germline CDR1 GTSNPN, CDR2 SVGIG (reference sequence). The length of the CDR3 is 14 residues. CDR3: CAWSEGALNQPQHF. The CDR3 DNA reads as TGTGCCTGGAGTGAAGGGGCTCTCAATCAGCCCCAGCATTTT. Full variable domain (missing parts from reference TRBV30 and TRBJ1-5): SQTIHQWPATLVQPVGSPLSLECTVEGTSNPNLYWYRQAAGRGLQLLFYSVGIGQISSEVPQNLSASRPQDRQFILSSKKLLLSDSGFYLCAWSEGALNQPQHFGDGTRLSIL.

The chain carries TRBV25-1 and TRBJ1-1, with 7 bases lining up with TRBD1. The CDR3 contains 14 residues. Germline CDR1 and CDR2: MGHDK and SYGVNS. Unmatched junction bases numbered 10, after V lost 8 bases and J lost 4 bases. The CDR3 region is CASQEKGGFTEAFF. CDR3 DNA sequence: TGTGCCAGCCAGGAGAAAGGGGGCTTCACTGAAGCTTTCTTT. Complete variable domain (other parts from reference TRBV25-1 and TRBJ1-1): EADIYQTPRYLVIGTGKKITLECSQTMGHDKMYWYQQDPGMELHLIHYSYGVNSTEKGDLSSESTVSRIRTEHFPLTLESARPSHTSQYLCASQEKGGFTEAFFGQGTRLTVV.